What follows describes a single T cell receptor (beta chain). Germline CDR1 SNHLY, CDR2 FYNNEI. The CDR3 has 13 amino acids. Between the trimmed V and J ends, which lost 6 bases and 1 base, there was a span of 9 bases. This sample was taken from a study of OX40 agonist ivuxolimab in advanced cancers. Clones were read by immunoSEQ multiplex PCR, and TCRdb kept only the in-frame ones, dropping some. Among 50,000 to 75,000 clones listed, 85% to 90% were seen once. Sampling of blood occurred at baseline, cycle 4 day 1, and cycle 7 day 1. The receptor comes from an adult with an advanced solid tumor such as melanoma, head and neck, liver or kidney cancer. The J gene is TRBJ1-2, the V gene TRBV2; the D gene is possibly TRBD1 (5 bases). The input for sequencing was CD4+ or CD8+ T cells sorted from blood, taken in a trial of the OX40 agonist ivuxolimab. Here the CDR3 reads CASSPRGNYGYTF. CDR3 bases: TGTGCCAGCAGCCCTAGGGGTAACTATGGCTACACCTTC.